The clone carrying this TCR beta chain was recorded a few times. Its antigen is as yet unknown. Germline V lookup: CDR1 MNHNS, CDR2 SASEGT. The CDR3 runs 13 residues. This sample is drawn from a study of blood T cells in healthy people across ages. The study, taken as a whole, reports: It was found that TCR beta diversity correlated strongly with the percentage of naive T cells. In long-lived donors, naive CD4+ cell counts and diversity exceeded those of aged donors. What prevented conclusive comparison of naive and antigen-experienced cells was that PBMCs were unsorted.

A second PCR of 7 to 11 cycles used a sample-barcoded 5' primer and a J-beta primer mix. Using its own MiXCR run on the 5' RACE reads, TCRdb lists one record per CDR3 protein. The sample lists 600,000 to 650,000 distinct CDR3 sequences; approximately 59% were seen once. V and J are TRBV6-1 and TRBJ2-7; no firm D call. The J call is in doubt because the DNA end fits TRBJ2-5 better. Material for sequencing was blood. This TCR was recovered from a man in his fifties or sixties in good health. The CDR3 protein is CASSPGASETQYF. DNA for the CDR3: TGTGCCAGCAGCCCAGGAGCTTCAGAGACCCAGTACTTC.